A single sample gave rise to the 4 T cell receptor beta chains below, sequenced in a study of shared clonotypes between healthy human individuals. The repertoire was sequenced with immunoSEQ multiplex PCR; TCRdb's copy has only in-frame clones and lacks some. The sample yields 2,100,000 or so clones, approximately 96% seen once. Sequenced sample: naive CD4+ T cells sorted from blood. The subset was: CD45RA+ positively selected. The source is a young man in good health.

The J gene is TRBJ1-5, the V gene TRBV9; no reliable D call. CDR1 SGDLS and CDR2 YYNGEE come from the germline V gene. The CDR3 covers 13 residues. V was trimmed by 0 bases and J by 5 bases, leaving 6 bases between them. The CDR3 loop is CASSVEEDQPQHF. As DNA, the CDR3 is TGTGCCAGCAGCGTAGAAGAGGATCAGCCCCAGCATTTT.

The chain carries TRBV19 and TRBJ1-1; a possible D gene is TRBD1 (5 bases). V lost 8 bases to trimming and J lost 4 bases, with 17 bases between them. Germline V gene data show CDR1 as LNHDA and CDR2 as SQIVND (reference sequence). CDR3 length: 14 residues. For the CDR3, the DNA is TGTGCCAGTGCCTCGGGGGGAGGGATCACTGAAGCTTTCTTT. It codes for CASASGGGITEAFF.

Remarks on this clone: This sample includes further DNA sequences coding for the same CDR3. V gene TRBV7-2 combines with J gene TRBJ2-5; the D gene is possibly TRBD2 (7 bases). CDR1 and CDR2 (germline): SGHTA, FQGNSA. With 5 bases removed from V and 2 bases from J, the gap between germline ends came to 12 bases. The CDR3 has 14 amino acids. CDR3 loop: CASSQGGAQETQYF. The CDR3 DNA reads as TGTGCCAGCAGCCAAGGGGGGGCACAAGAGACCCAGTACTTC.

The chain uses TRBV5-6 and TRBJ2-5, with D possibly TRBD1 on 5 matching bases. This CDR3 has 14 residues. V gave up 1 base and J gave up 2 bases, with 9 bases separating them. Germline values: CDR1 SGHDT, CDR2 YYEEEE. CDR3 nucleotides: TGTGCCAGCAGCTTGTCTAAGGGGCAAGAGACCCAGTACTTC. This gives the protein CASSLSKGQETQYF. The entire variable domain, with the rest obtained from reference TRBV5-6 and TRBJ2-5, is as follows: DAGVTQSPTHLIKTRGQQVTLRCSPKSGHDTVSWYQQALGQGPQFIFQYYEEEERQRGNFPDRFSGHQFPNYSSELNVNALLLGDSALYLCASSLSKGQETQYFGPGTRLLVL.